The 30 T cell receptor beta chains reported below all come from one sample, sequenced in a study of T cell clonality in common variable immunodeficiency. Broader study findings: Common variable immunodeficiency TCR beta sequences reportedly had fewer deletions and N-nucleotide insertions.

These TCRs' antigens remain unknown. Assay: immunoSEQ multiplex PCR; the TCRdb copy retains only in-frame clones and omits some. The counts give 25,000 to 30,000 clones, none of them seen only once; 3% to 3.5% is held by the top ten. Sequenced: peripheral blood mononuclear cells. The receptors here all came from a human donor with common variable immunodeficiency.

This clone was observed a handful of times. The read gets to within 3 residues of the CDR3 end, and the germline J gene fills in the rest. The chain carries TRBV19 and TRBJ1-2, with D perhaps TRBD1 (5 bases). The V gene's germline CDR1 is LNHDA and CDR2 SQIVND (reference sequence). This CDR3 is 14 amino acids long. V lost 8 bases to trimming and J lost 4 bases, with 17 bases between them. Here the CDR3 reads CASGRGRVSYGYTF. The DNA read from the CDR3 is TGTGCCAGTGGCCGGGGGAGGGTCTCCTATGGC.

CDR3: CASSVRDYTQYF. Partial CDR3 DNA: TGTGCCAGCAGTGTCCGGGACTATACG. This rearrangement joins TRBV6-1 to TRBJ2-3, with D perhaps matching TRBD2 (6 bases). The missing CDR3 end, 3 residues past where the read stops, is filled in from the germline J gene. Germline V CDR1 and CDR2: MNHNS, SASEGT. The CDR3 loop spans 12 amino acids. V lost 4 bases and J 7 bases, leaving 9 bases between the germline ends.

As for this clone: The read ends 3 residues early relative to the CDR3; the germline J gene fills the gap. This chain connects TRBV5-6 to TRBJ1-1; the match to TRBD1 covers 7 bases. With 3 bases clipped from V and 3 bases from J, the junction kept 5 bases outside the gene matches. This CDR3 is built from 14 residues. CDR1 and CDR2 from the germline V gene are SGHDT and YYEEEE. CDR3 DNA, as far as it was read: TGTGCCAGCAGCTCACAGGGGCGGTACACTGAA. Residues: CASSSQGRYTE. The complete CDR3 reads CASSSQGRYTEAFF.

In its sample, this clone was seen a few times. Read data end 3 residues before the CDR3 end; the end is taken from the germline J gene. The V call is TRBV2, the J call TRBJ2-7; possible D gene TRBD1, 5 bases. Germline V lookup: CDR1 SNHLY, CDR2 FYNNEI. This CDR3 spans 14 amino acids. The V end lost 4 bases, the J end lost 3 bases, and 13 bases lay between the germline ends. CDR3 bases read: TGTGCCAGCAGTGCTAGGGGTTCGGACTACGAG. Protein sequence: CASSARGSDYE. The entire CDR3 protein is CASSARGSDYEQYF.

In its sample, this clone was seen many times. The read ends 3 residues early relative to the CDR3; the germline J gene fills the gap. J is TRBJ1-5 and V is TRBV30; 7 bases map to TRBD1. Germline V gene sequence: CDR1 GTSNPN, CDR2 SVGIG (reference sequence). The CDR3 length is 12 residues. V dropped 5 bases and J dropped 2; count of bases not matched to a gene: 0. The CDR3 DNA, read in part, is TGTGCCTGGGGACAGGGCAATCAGCCC. Its translation: CAWGQGNQP. The whole CDR3 sequence reads CAWGQGNQPQHF.

This clone was observed many times. Incomplete CDR3 DNA: TGTGCCAGCAGTGTGGGGGCGTGGTCAGATACG. Protein sequence: CASSVGAWSDT. The CDR3 reads in full as CASSVGAWSDTQYF. The gene calls are TRBV6-1 and TRBJ2-3, with D possibly matching TRBD1 (6 bases). The read ends 3 residues before the CDR3 terminus; that terminus is restored from the germline J gene. CDR3 length equals 14 residues. Germline CDR1 reads MNHNS; CDR2 reads SASEGT. Trimming took 4 bases from V and 4 from J, leaving 12 bases between them.

This clone was observed a few times. The read terminates 3 residues ahead of where the CDR3 ends, so the germline J gene completes it. This rearrangement joins TRBV7-8 to TRBJ1-1, with TRBD1 identical over 7 bases. V lost 5 bases and J lost 0; bases outside the gene matches: 3. The CDR3 has 14 amino acids. The germline gives CDR1 SGHVS, CDR2 FQNEAQ. CDR3 bases read: TGTGCCAGCAGCGCGACAGGGATGAACACTGAA. Residues: CASSATGMNTE. The full CDR3 sequence reads CASSATGMNTEAFF.

This clone was counted ten times or more. With the read ending 3 residues before the CDR3 end, the germline J gene is used to fill in that end. This chain links TRBV20-1 with TRBJ2-5; D gene ambiguous. V was clipped by 0 bases and J by 1 base, with 12 bases between them. This CDR3 comprises 15 residues. Germline CDR1 is DFQATT and CDR2 is SNEGSKA (reference sequence). CDR3: CSARDYSISQETQYF. CDR3 DNA (partial): TGCAGTGCTAGAGACTATTCTATTAGCCAAGAGACC.

This clone came up a few times. The sequence runs out 3 residues before the end of the CDR3; the remainder is reconstructed from the germline J gene. V usage is TRBV19 and J usage is TRBJ2-7; possibly TRBD2 for D (6 bases). Per the germline V gene, CDR1 is LNHDA and CDR2 is SQIVND (reference sequence). V lost 3 bases and J lost 0, with 18 bases in between. This CDR3 contains 17 residues. Here the CDR3 reads CASSIDFGGTSSYEQYF. Incomplete CDR3 DNA: TGTGCCAGTAGTATTGACTTTGGGGGGACGAGCTCCTACGAG.

Details on this clone: The missing CDR3 end, 3 residues past where the read stops, is filled in from the germline J gene. The chain joins TRBV5-5 to TRBJ1-5, with 8 bases lining up with TRBD1. The junction had 8 bases not matched to a gene; V was cut back by 4 bases and J by 5 bases. The CDR3 sequence is 15 residues long. Germline-derived CDR1 and CDR2 are SGHKS and YYEKEE (reference sequence). CDR3: CASSPFKQGDQPQHF. The CDR3 DNA, read in part, is TGTGCCAGCAGCCCCTTTAAACAGGGGGATCAGCCC.

The CDR3 protein is CASSKKGQYDLEGYEQYF. The CDR3 DNA, read in part, is TGTGCCAGTAGTAAAAAGGGACAGTATGATTTGGAGGGCTACGAG. The chain has TRBV19 and TRBJ2-7; D perhaps matches TRBD1 (7 bases). The CDR3 end is not reached by the read, which stops 3 residues before it; the germline J gene fills it in. With 4 bases removed from V and 3 bases from J, the gap between germline ends came to 25 bases. Germline loops: CDR1 LNHDA, CDR2 SQIVND (reference sequence). This CDR3 has 18 amino acids.

There are a few counts of this clone. The CDR3 end falls 3 residues outside the read, so it is completed with the germline J gene. The gene calls are TRBV19 and TRBJ2-7, with 9 bases fitting TRBD1. The V and J ends lost 4 bases and 5 bases, in that order; junction bases with no gene match: 12. Germline lookup yields CDR1 LNHDA and CDR2 SQIVND (reference sequence). This CDR3 is 16 amino acids long. CDR3 amino acids: CASSTWTDRGFHEQYF. CDR3 DNA, as far as it was read: TGTGCCAGTAGTACTTGGACGGACAGGGGTTTCCACGAG.

This clone was seen a few times. The CDR3 is cut off 3 residues early in the read; its end comes from the germline J gene. This chain joins TRBV5-1 and TRBJ2-1, with 8 bases identical to TRBD2. V trimming: 0 bases; J trimming: 1 base; junction bases outside the gene matches: 3. CDR3 size: 16 residues. Germline CDR1 is SGHRS and CDR2 is YFSETQ. The CDR3 is CASSLGLANSYNEQFF. The part of the CDR3 DNA that was read is TGCGCCAGCAGCTTGGGACTAGCGAATTCCTACAATGAG.

This clone showed up just a few times. The read halts 3 residues ahead of the CDR3 end, with the missing end drawn from the germline J gene. The V gene is TRBV7-6, the J gene TRBJ2-2; no clear D gene. V dropped 1 base and J dropped 4 bases, with 7 bases sitting between them. The germline V gene encodes CDR1 SGHVS and CDR2 FNYEAQ. CDR3 length: 14 residues. CDR3 DNA (partial): TGTGCCAGCAGCTTAGTGGGCTCCACCGGGGAG. This sequence encodes CASSLVGSTGE. The full CDR3 reads CASSLVGSTGELFF.

This clone came up a few times. The CDR3 is cut off 3 residues early in the read; its end comes from the germline J gene. The V call is TRBV7-9, the J call TRBJ1-4; TRBD1 matches at 7 bases. The CDR3 spans 15 residues. V lost 5 bases and J lost 8; bases outside the gene matches: 11. Per germline, CDR1 SEHNR and CDR2 FQNEAQ (reference sequence). The CDR3 region is CASSQLQGSGEKLFF. The sequenced CDR3 bases are TGTGCCAGCAGCCAACTACAGGGGTCTGGGGAAAAA.

This clone has just a few counts. The DNA ends 3 residues before the CDR3 does, and the rest of the CDR3 is filled in from the germline J gene. This chain links TRBV7-3 with TRBJ1-1; TRBD1 agrees at 9 bases. The CDR3 totals 14 residues. From germline, CDR1 is SGHTA and CDR2 FQGTGA. J lost 4 bases, V lost 4 bases, and 4 bases had no gene match. CDR3 DNA, as far as it was read: TGTGCCAGCAGCTCGACAGGGGGGGGCACTGAA. Translation gives CASSSTGGGTE. The CDR3 reads in full as CASSSTGGGTEAFF.

This clone was seen only a few times. The observed sequence ends 3 residues before the CDR3 terminus, with the missing tail filled in from the germline J gene. The chain employs TRBV7-3 and TRBJ2-2, with 11 bases identical to TRBD2. Trimming at V came to 4 bases and at J to 7 bases, leaving 8 bases not matched to a gene. The CDR3 extends over 16 amino acids. CDR1 is SGHTA and CDR2 is FQGTGA in the germline V gene. The CDR3 DNA, read in part, is TGTGCCAGCAGCTCACTAGCGGGGGCCAGGGGCGGGGAG. Protein sequence: CASSSLAGARGGE. The CDR3, in full, reads CASSSLAGARGGELFF.

Turning to this clone: Read coverage stops 3 residues before the CDR3 terminus; the germline J gene supplies the remainder. The chain recombines TRBV2 with TRBJ2-3; TRBD2 agrees at 15 bases. This CDR3 is built from 17 residues. CDR1 SNHLY and CDR2 FYNNEI come from the germline V gene. With V trimmed by 9 bases and J by 2 bases, 9 bases remained unmatched. The part of the CDR3 DNA that was read is TGTGCCAGTACCCTAGGACTAGCGGGGGGGTACACAGATACG. Translating it yields CASTLGLAGGYTDT. In full, the CDR3 is CASTLGLAGGYTDTQYF.

This clone was picked up many times. The read gets to within 3 residues of the CDR3 end, and the germline J gene fills in the rest. V and J are TRBV5-1 and TRBJ2-7; TRBD2 is a possible D gene (7 bases). This CDR3 comprises 14 residues. Trimming took off 5 bases at V and 0 bases at J, with 12 bases between the two ends. CDR1 SGHRS and CDR2 YFSETQ come from the germline V gene. The DNA read from the CDR3 is TGCGCCAGCAGACCGGGGGGCCGCTCCTACGAG. The encoded protein is CASRPGGRSYE. The CDR3 in full is CASRPGGRSYEQYF.

Note on this clone: The read stops 3 residues short of the end of the CDR3; the missing end is completed from the germline J gene. This rearrangement joins TRBV7-8 to TRBJ2-1; the D gene is possibly TRBD2 (5 bases). Trimming removed 5 bases at V and 2 bases at J, with 13 bases between. This CDR3 has 15 amino acids. The germline gives CDR1 SGHVS, CDR2 FQNEAQ. CDR3 bases read: TGTGCCAGCAGCCCCGCGGGCGCAGCCTACAATGAG. Encoded protein: CASSPAGAAYNE. In full, the CDR3 is CASSPAGAAYNEQFF. Filled out from reference TRBV7-8 and TRBJ2-1, the complete variable domain reads GAGVSQSPRYKVAKRGQDVALRCDPISGHVSLFWYQQALGQGPEFLTYFQNEAQLDKSGLPSDRFFAERPEGSVSTLKIQRTQQEDSAVYLCASSPAGAAYNEQFFGPGTRLTVL.

This clone was counted between two and nine times. Read data end 3 residues before the CDR3 end; the end is taken from the germline J gene. This chain uses TRBV5-1 with TRBJ2-5; 9 nucleotides line up with TRBD1. The CDR3 is 19 amino acids. Germline CDR1 and CDR2: SGHRS and YFSETQ. The ends lost 1 base at V and 5 bases at J; junction bases unmatched: 18. The sequenced CDR3 bases are TGCGCCAGCAGCTTGACCCCGCAGCTTACAGGGGGCGCTTCGGAGACC. Amino acid sequence: CASSLTPQLTGGASET. The entire CDR3 protein is CASSLTPQLTGGASETQYF. The full variable domain, with the rest looked up from reference TRBV5-1 and TRBJ2-5, is KAGVTQTPRYLIKTRGQQVTLSCSPISGHRSVSWYQQTPGQGLQFLFEYFSETQRNKGNFPGRFSGRQFSNSRSEMNVSTLELGDSALYLCASSLTPQLTGGASETQYFGPGTRLLVL.

Points on this clone: With the read ending 3 residues before the CDR3 end, the germline J gene is used to fill in that end. The chain joins TRBV6-1 to TRBJ2-5, with 8 bases that match TRBD2. Per the germline V gene, CDR1 is MNHNS and CDR2 is SASEGT. The CDR3 is 14 amino acids. J gave up 5 bases and V 4 bases, and 6 bases lay outside the gene matches. CDR3 DNA, as far as it was read: TGTGCCAGCAGTGTGGGCGGGGGGCGGGAGACC. It yields the protein CASSVGGGRET. The whole CDR3 region reads CASSVGGGRETQYF.

Note on this clone: The CDR3 end is not reached by the read, which stops 3 residues before it; the germline J gene fills it in. The genes are TRBV7-3 and TRBJ2-2, with D possibly matching TRBD2 (5 bases). The length of the CDR3 is 16 residues. V shed 5 bases and J shed 5 bases, with 18 bases lying between them. The germline V gene has CDR1 SGHTA and CDR2 FQGTGA. This CDR3 is CASSRGLTAGTGELFF. Incomplete CDR3 DNA: TGTGCCAGCAGCCGCGGGTTGACGGCAGGAACCGGGGAG.

This clone occurred many times. Sequencing ends 3 residues short of the CDR3 end; the germline J gene provides the rest. The V gene is TRBV20-1, the J gene TRBJ1-2; 11 bases fit TRBD1. V shed 3 bases, J shed 3 bases, and the junction held 3 bases outside the gene matches. CDR3 length: 14 amino acids. The germline V gene has CDR1 DFQATT and CDR2 SNEGSKA (reference sequence). CDR3 loop: CSASGQGAHYGYTF. The sequenced CDR3 bases are TGCAGTGCTAGCGGACAGGGGGCGCACTATGGC.

This clone has a count of ten or more. The read falls 3 residues short of the CDR3 end, and the missing part is taken from the germline J gene. The chain combines TRBV30 with TRBJ1-3; weak D call: TRBD1 (5 bases). V was clipped by 0 bases and J by 2 bases, with 11 bases between them. Germline V lookup: CDR1 GTSNPN, CDR2 SVGIG (reference sequence). The CDR3 is made up of 15 amino acids. The covered CDR3 bases are TGTGCCTGGAGTGTAGTCAGGGAGACTGGAAACACC. Residues: CAWSVVRETGNT. The entire CDR3 protein reads CAWSVVRETGNTIYF. Full variable domain (outside the CDR3, taken from reference TRBV30 and TRBJ1-3): SQTIHQWPATLVQPVGSPLSLECTVEGTSNPNLYWYRQAAGRGLQLLFYSVGIGQISSEVPQNLSASRPQDRQFILSSKKLLLSDSGFYLCAWSVVRETGNTIYFGEGSWLTVV.

This clone occurred many times. Sequencing ends 3 residues short of the CDR3 end; the germline J gene provides the rest. The chain has TRBV29-1 and TRBJ2-5; 7 bases map to TRBD1. Germline CDR1 reads SQVTM; CDR2 reads ANQGSEA. V trimming: 4 bases; J trimming: 5 bases; junction bases outside the gene matches: 4. The CDR3 spans 12 residues. The CDR3 DNA, read in part, is TGCAGCGTTGGACAGGGCTACGAGACC. It translates to CSVGQGYET. The CDR3 as a whole reads CSVGQGYETQYF.

On this clone itself: The read gets to within 3 residues of the CDR3 end, and the germline J gene fills in the rest. The V call is TRBV2, the J call TRBJ2-1; TRBD1 agrees at 7 bases. The CDR3 consists of 14 residues. V was pared by 7 bases and J by 6 bases, with 9 bases of the junction left unmatched. Germline values: CDR1 SNHLY, CDR2 FYNNEI. The CDR3 sequence: CASKEARDSNEQFF. Partial CDR3 DNA: TGTGCCAGCAAGGAAGCCCGGGACAGCAATGAG.

This clone was counted only a few times. The CDR3 is cut off 3 residues early in the read; its end comes from the germline J gene. The V and J genes are TRBV2 and TRBJ1-3, with D possibly matching TRBD1 (5 bases). Germline V gene data show CDR1 as SNHLY and CDR2 as FYNNEI. The CDR3 runs 11 residues. CDR3: CASSPMTVIYF. Partial CDR3 DNA: TGTGCCAGCAGTCCGATGACAGTT.

In this sample, this clone turned up a few times. The read falls 3 residues short of the CDR3 end, and the missing part is taken from the germline J gene. The rearrangement uses TRBV7-9 and TRBJ2-7; a possible D gene is TRBD2 (7 bases). CDR1 is SEHNR and CDR2 is FQNEAQ in the germline V gene (reference sequence). The V and J ends lost 6 bases and 3 bases respectively, with 18 bases between them. The CDR3 loop spans 15 amino acids. CDR3 region: CASSSGEGESYEQYF. The sequenced CDR3 bases are TGTGCCAGCAGTTCAGGGGAGGGGGAAAGCTACGAG.

As concerns this clone: The read finishes 3 residues shy of the CDR3 end, and the germline J gene is used to complete it. This chain joins TRBV7-6 and TRBJ2-2, with D hard to call. Trimming took off 7 bases at V and 4 bases at J, with 10 bases between the two ends. There are 13 residues in the CDR3. Looked up from germline, CDR1 is SGHVS and CDR2 is FNYEAQ. The CDR3 sequence is CASTLAGTGELFF. Incomplete CDR3 DNA: TGTGCCAGCACCCTCGCAGGCACCGGGGAG.